These T cell receptor beta chains were read from a single sample in a study of Graves' ophthalmopathy and Graves' hyperthyroidism. MiXCR was run by TCRdb on the multiplex PCR reads, yielding one entry per CDR3 protein. The sample has roughly 1.1 million distinct CDR3 sequences, about two fifths seen once. Material: peripheral blood or thyroid tissue (not recorded which). The receptors originated from an adult man with Graves' hyperthyroidism. Both conserved end residues are part of each CDR3. A D gene is named only where the DNA matches it firmly. The listing skips clone size in some rows; elsewhere it reads once, few, many or a size class.

TRBJ2-5 TRBD2 TRBV7-2 NA TGTGCCAGCAATACGGGGGGGGGCCAAGAGACCCAGTACTTC CASNTGGGQETQYF
TRBJ1-6 NA TRBV6-6 many TGTGCCAGCTCCAGGGAAGTATCCTCACCCCTCCACTTT CASSREVSSPLHF
TRBJ2-5 TRBD2 TRBV12-3/TRBV12-4 many TGTGCCAGCAGTTCCGTGGGTGGGAGGGAGGAGACCCAGTACTTC CASSSVGGREETQYF
TRBJ1-6 NA TRBV7-9 NA TGTGCCAGCAGCCTAGGCAGGGCGGAGAATTCACCCCTCCACTTT CASSLGRAENSPLHF
TRBJ2-7 TRBD1 TRBV5-6 NA TGTGCCAGCAGATACGACAGGGGCCGAGGCGAGCAGTACTTC CASRYDRGRGEQYF
TRBJ2-3 NA TRBV20-1 NA TGCAGTGCTAGAGTCAGGCCCAACGGAGATACGCAGTATTTT CSARVRPNGDTQYF
TRBJ1-6 TRBD1 TRBV7-9 few TGTGCCTGGAGTGTAGACAGGGGCAGTTCACCCCTCCACTTT CAWSVDRGSSPLHF
TRBJ2-7 TRBD2 TRBV15 NA TGTGCCACCAGCAGAGAACCAACAGCGGGAGCTTTTTCGGGCGAGCAGTACTTC CATSREPTAGAFSGEQYF
TRBJ2-7 TRBD1 TRBV19 few TGTGCCTGGAGTAGACAGGGGGCCTACGAGCAGTACTTC CAWSRQGAYEQYF
TRBJ2-7 TRBD1 TRBV5-1 many TGCGCCAGCAGCCATTCGGGACAGGAAGTCTCCTACGAGCAGTACTTC CASSHSGQEVSYEQYF
TRBJ2-5 NA TRBV2 NA TGTGCCAGCAATGACGGGATAACAGGGACTTTC CASNDGITGTF